What follows are 32 T cell receptor beta chains derived from one specimen sequenced in a study of spatial heterogeneity in lung cancer. TCRdb reanalysed the 5' RACE reads using MiXCR and keeps one entry per CDR3 protein. The data show about 16,000 distinct CDR3 sequences, approximately 6.8% seen once. Time point defined: blood at routine non-recurrence follow-up after resection. Sequenced material: PBMCs, taken at follow-up. The receptors were sampled from a male donor with early-stage non-small cell lung cancer.

On this clonotype itself: This may come from a read error, since a much larger clone is one base off. The J gene is TRBJ2-5, the V gene TRBV5-1; D gene uncertain. This CDR3 region has 15 residues. Germline CDR1 SGHRS, CDR2 YFSETQ. The CDR3 DNA reads TGCACCAGCAGCTTGGCGGCCACCGTCCCGGTGTCCCCGTACTTC. Amino acids: CTSSLAATVPVSPYF.

The chain recombines TRBV12-3 or TRBV12-4 with TRBJ1-2; D gene ambiguous. The CDR3 has 11 residues. V shed 6 bases and J shed 6 bases, with 8 bases lying between them. The CDR3, as DNA: TGTGCCAGCAGATCGGGGAATGGCTACACCTTC. Translation: CASRSGNGYTF.

The gene calls are TRBV29-1 and TRBJ2-3; 7 bases are shared with TRBD2. With 3 bases clipped from V and 4 bases from J, the junction kept 4 bases outside the gene matches. Germline assignment: CDR1 SQVTM and CDR2 ANQGSEA. The CDR3 runs 13 residues. CDR3: CSVDPLAADTQYF. CDR3 in DNA: TGCAGCGTTGATCCTCTAGCGGCAGATACGCAGTATTTT.

This clonotype was counted many times. V and J are TRBV4-2 and TRBJ1-5; TRBD1 aligns across 7 bases. Germline CDR1 and CDR2: LGHNA and YNFKEQ. J was trimmed by 6 bases and V by 1 base; bases with no gene match: 6. The CDR3 runs 15 residues. In nucleotides, the CDR3 is TGTGCCAGCAGCCAAGCGGGACAGTCGGGTCAGCCCCAGCATTTT. Amino acids: CASSQAGQSGQPQHF.

This clonotype was detected many times. CDR3 sequence reads: CASSYPGQGFQETQYF. The CDR3 DNA follows: TGTGCCAGCTCATACCCGGGACAGGGATTCCAAGAGACCCAGTACTTC. The chain employs TRBV18 and TRBJ2-5, with TRBD1 matching over 9 bases. Germline V lookup: CDR1 KGHSH, CDR2 LQKENI. The CDR3 length is 16 residues. J lost 1 base, V lost 5 bases, and 8 bases had no gene match.

This clonotype has at least ten counts. V gene TRBV7-8 combines with J gene TRBJ2-5, with D perhaps TRBD1 (5 bases). The germline V gene encodes CDR1 SGHVS and CDR2 FQNEAQ. CDR3 size: 14 residues. The V end was cut by 5 bases, the J end by 0 bases, with 10 bases between. In DNA, the CDR3 is TGTGCCAGCAGCCTCGACAGAAACCAAGAGACCCAGTACTTC. It codes for CASSLDRNQETQYF.

The table lists this clonotype with many counts. The chain recombines TRBV20-1 with TRBJ2-1; tentative D call: TRBD1 (6 bases). Germline CDR1 DFQATT, CDR2 SNEGSKA (reference sequence). Trimming cost V 6 bases and J 7 bases, with 13 bases left between them. The CDR3 extends over 12 amino acids. This CDR3 reads CSARPQGNEQFF. Written as DNA, the CDR3 is TGCAGTGCGCGGCCCCAGGGGAATGAGCAGTTCTTC.

This clonotype has at least ten counts. The gene calls are TRBV2 and TRBJ2-3, with D possibly TRBD2 on 6 matching bases. The length of the CDR3 is 16 residues. The V end was cut by 2 bases, the J end by 1 base, with 13 bases between. CDR1 SNHLY and CDR2 FYNNEI come from the germline V gene. The CDR3: CASSEPLPGGTDTQYF. The CDR3, as DNA: TGTGCCAGCAGTGAACCACTCCCGGGGGGCACAGATACGCAGTATTTT.

By share of the sample, this clonotype is medium-sized. The rearrangement links TRBV28 to TRBJ2-7; 7 positions match TRBD2. This CDR3 spans 14 amino acids. In germline, CDR1 is MDHEN, CDR2 SYDVKM. Losses at the gene ends were 5 bases for V and 3 bases for J; bases not matched to a gene: 7. In nucleotides, the CDR3 is TGTGCCAGCAGTAACCCTGGCGGGAGCTACGAGCAGTACTTC. Residues: CASSNPGGSYEQYF.

By its share, this clonotype is medium-sized (0.01 to 0.1%). The V gene is TRBV4-3, the J gene TRBJ2-7; 10 bases agree with TRBD2. This CDR3 region has 15 residues. With V trimmed by 2 bases and J by 2 bases, 3 bases remained unmatched. Germline CDR1 reads LGHNA; CDR2 reads YSLEER. CDR3 region: CASSQRTSGAYEQYF. CDR3 nucleotide sequence: TGCGCCAGCAGCCAACGGACTAGCGGAGCCTACGAGCAGTACTTC.

This clonotype was counted many times. The CDR3 nucleotides read TGTGCCAGCAGTGGTGAGCAGGGGGATTCCTACGAGCAGTACTTC. Protein: CASSGEQGDSYEQYF. V is TRBV2 and J is TRBJ2-7; TRBD1 aligns across 7 bases. Looked up from germline, CDR1 is SNHLY and CDR2 is FYNNEI. This CDR3 has 15 residues. Trimming removed 4 bases from V and 1 base from J; junction bases left unmatched: 7. The entire variable domain, with the rest obtained from reference TRBV2 and TRBJ2-7, is as follows: EPEVTQTPSHQVTQMGQEVILRCVPISNHLYFYWYRQILGQKVEFLVSFYNNEISEKSEIFDDQFSVERPDGSNFTLKIRSTKLEDSAMYFCASSGEQGDSYEQYFGPGTRLTVT.

Judged by abundance, this clonotype is medium-sized. The V gene is TRBV5-5, the J gene TRBJ1-1; 8 bases map to TRBD1. The CDR3 is 12 residues long. V gave up 3 bases and J gave up 12 bases; unmatched junction bases: 7. Per germline, CDR1 SGHKS and CDR2 YYEKEE (reference sequence). CDR3 nucleotide sequence: TGTGCCAGCAGCTCGGAGGACAGGGTGCCTTTCTTT. It is translated as CASSSEDRVPFF.

The V gene is TRBV7-6, the J gene TRBJ2-2; tentatively, D is TRBD1 or TRBD2 (5 bases each). The V gene lost 6 bases and the J gene lost 1 base, with 12 bases spanning the gap. The germline gives CDR1 SGHVS, CDR2 FNYEAQ. The CDR3 consists of 15 residues. CDR3 nucleotides: TGTGCCAGCAGGCCCGGGACGGGGAACACCGGGGAGCTGTTTTTT. The encoded protein is CASRPGTGNTGELFF. Together with reference TRBV7-6 and TRBJ2-2, the CDR3 gives the full variable domain: GAGVSQSPRYKVTKRGQDVALRCDPISGHVSLYWYRQALGQGPEFLTYFNYEAQQDKSGLPNDRFSAERPEGSISTLTIQRTEQRDSAMYRCASRPGTGNTGELFFGEGSRLTVL.

This clonotype was detected many times. This chain links TRBV28 with TRBJ1-5; 9 bases are shared with TRBD1. The V gene end was trimmed by 6 bases and the J gene end by 3 bases; junction bases not matched to a gene: 9. This CDR3 region has 16 residues. CDR1 and CDR2 from the germline V gene are MDHEN and SYDVKM. Here the CDR3 DNA reads TGTGCCAGCAGCTCGACCGGGACAGGGATCAATCAGCCCCAGCATTTT. Protein product: CASSSTGTGINQPQHF.

This clonotype was recorded many times. This chain connects TRBV19 to TRBJ2-5; 13 bases fit TRBD2. The V and J ends lost 10 bases and 5 bases, in that order; junction bases with no gene match: 7. The germline gives CDR1 LNHDA, CDR2 SQIVND (reference sequence). CDR3 size: 14 residues. The CDR3 bases are TGTGCCACCTCACTAGCGGGAGGGAGGGAGACCCAGTACTTC. It is translated as CATSLAGGRETQYF.

This clonotype was recorded at least ten times. The chain has TRBV7-2 and TRBJ2-5; TRBD2 matches at 7 bases. Looked up from germline, CDR1 is SGHTA and CDR2 is FQGNSA. This CDR3 has 14 amino acids. J lost 2 bases, V lost 1 base, and 1 base had no gene match. The CDR3 DNA reads TGTGCCAGCAGCTTAGAAGCGGGACAAGAGACCCAGTACTTC. It translates to CASSLEAGQETQYF.

This clonotype has a count of ten or more. This chain connects TRBV5-1 to TRBJ2-7, with D possibly being TRBD1 (6 bases). The germline CDR1 and CDR2 sequences are SGHRS and YFSETQ. This CDR3 contains 15 residues. The ends were cut back, 1 base at V and 1 base at J, with 12 bases in the middle. The CDR3 DNA reads TGCGCCAGCAGCTTGCCACGACAGGATTCCTACGAGCAGTACTTC. Protein: CASSLPRQDSYEQYF.

This clonotype was detected ten times or more. This chain uses TRBV3-1 with TRBJ2-2; 10 bases agree with TRBD2. The CDR3 is made up of 17 amino acids. Germline V lookup: CDR1 LGHDT, CDR2 YNNKEL (reference sequence). Trimming took 0 bases from V and 6 from J; bases not matched to a gene: 7. For the CDR3, the DNA is TGTGCCAGCAGCCAAGATATCAGCGGGAGGGCCGCCGGGGAGCTGTTTTTT. Its protein product is CASSQDISGRAAGELFF.

By sample fraction, this clonotype is medium-sized (0.01 to 0.1%). This chain joins TRBV6-2 or TRBV6-3 and TRBJ2-7; D not resolved. The germline V and J ends were trimmed by 6 bases and 4 bases, with 10 bases remaining between them. The germline V gene encodes CDR1 MNHEY and CDR2 SVGEGT. This CDR3 has 12 residues. The CDR3 reads CASSRSGYEQYF. The CDR3 DNA reads TGTGCCAGCAGCAGAAGTGGGTACGAGCAGTACTTC.

By share, this clonotype ranks as large. The chain has TRBV6-4 and TRBJ1-6; 10 bases map to TRBD1. Germline CDR1 reads MRHNA; CDR2 reads SNTAGT. The CDR3 runs 15 residues. V lost 5 bases, J lost 7 bases, and 5 bases stayed unmatched. CDR3 sequence reads: CASSPQGQGNSPLHF. Here the CDR3 DNA reads TGTGCCAGCAGTCCCCAGGGACAGGGGAATTCACCCCTCCACTTT.

In its sample, this clonotype was seen many times. The chain combines TRBV3-1 with TRBJ2-1; D uncertain. Germline CDR1 reads LGHDT; CDR2 reads YNNKEL (reference sequence). Trimming took off 2 bases at V and 5 bases at J, with 13 bases between the two ends. The CDR3 is 15 amino acids. This CDR3 reads CASSQRGVLDNEQFF. CDR3 sequence (DNA): TGTGCCAGCAGCCAACGAGGAGTTCTGGACAATGAGCAGTTCTTC.

Ten or more counts support this clonotype. The rearrangement uses TRBV12-3 or TRBV12-4 and TRBJ1-1, with TRBD1 as a possible D gene (5 bases). V was clipped by 5 bases and J by 0 bases, with 7 bases between them. The CDR3 is 13 amino acids. The CDR3 here is CASSQQVNTEAFF. Written as DNA, the CDR3 is TGTGCCAGCAGTCAACAGGTGAACACTGAAGCTTTCTTT.

The table lists this clonotype with many counts. The chain is built from TRBV5-1 and TRBJ1-4; maybe TRBD1 (5 bases). Trimming pared 0 bases from V and 8 bases from J, leaving 11 bases between. From germline, CDR1 is SGHRS and CDR2 YFSETQ. This CDR3 contains 14 residues. CDR3 sequence: CASSLGGGAEKLFF. CDR3 coding DNA: TGCGCCAGCAGCTTGGGGGGCGGTGCGGAAAAACTGTTTTTT.

This clonotype occurred many times. The chain couples TRBV28 to TRBJ1-1, with TRBD1 matching 11 bases. From germline, CDR1 is MDHEN and CDR2 SYDVKM. The CDR3 covers 15 residues. V gave up 4 bases and J gave up 5 bases; unmatched junction bases: 6. DNA of the CDR3: TGTGCCAGCAGTTCCGGACAGGGGGCGAAGACTGAAGCTTTCTTT. It translates to CASSSGQGAKTEAFF.

There are many counts of this clonotype. The chain links TRBV28 to TRBJ2-3; 9 bases match TRBD2. There are 15 residues in the CDR3. Per the germline V gene, CDR1 is MDHEN and CDR2 is SYDVKM. V was clipped by 2 bases and J by 7 bases; unmatched bases: 7. The CDR3 loop reads CASSLVAGGHNTQYF. The CDR3 DNA sequence: TGTGCCAGCAGTTTAGTGGCGGGAGGGCATAATACGCAGTATTTT.

This clonotype was observed many times. The V gene is TRBV5-1, the J gene TRBJ2-1; 7 bases line up with TRBD1. With V trimmed by 5 bases and J by 6 bases, 17 bases remained unmatched. The CDR3 length is 17 residues. Germline CDR1 SGHRS, CDR2 YFSETQ. Here the CDR3 reads CASSSTPGTDKGNEQFF. Here the CDR3 DNA reads TGCGCCAGCAGTTCTACCCCCGGGACAGATAAGGGCAATGAGCAGTTCTTC.

There are many counts of this clonotype. The chain combines TRBV7-7 with TRBJ2-1; D may be TRBD1 or TRBD2 (5 bases each). The CDR3 extends over 13 amino acids. Trimming took off 5 bases at V and 6 bases at J, with 11 bases between the two ends. Germline CDR1 SSHAT, CDR2 FNYEAQ (reference sequence). This CDR3 reads CASSPGTRNEQFF. Here the CDR3 DNA reads TGTGCCAGCAGCCCTGGGACCCGCAATGAGCAGTTCTTC.

Judged by abundance, this clonotype is medium-sized (0.01 to 0.1%). The V and J genes are TRBV28 and TRBJ2-5, with no clear D. The CDR3 length is 12 residues. V was shortened by 6 bases and J by 5 bases, with 10 bases between the two germline ends. The germline gives CDR1 MDHEN, CDR2 SYDVKM. The CDR3 sequence is CASSPEYETQYF. Here the CDR3 DNA reads TGTGCCAGCAGCCCCGAGTACGAGACCCAGTACTTC.

This clonotype is medium-sized by share. This chain links TRBV7-6 with TRBJ2-7; a weak D match, TRBD2 (5 bases). The CDR3 runs 14 residues. The V gene lost 5 bases and the J gene lost 3 bases, with 14 bases spanning the gap. Germline V CDR1 and CDR2: SGHVS, FNYEAQ. CDR3 amino acids: CASSLGSGNYEQYF. The DNA of the CDR3 is TGTGCCAGCAGCCTAGGGAGCGGCAACTACGAGCAGTACTTC.

This clonotype was recorded many times. This chain uses TRBV20-1 with TRBJ2-4; 9 nucleotides line up with TRBD2. The germline gives CDR1 DFQATT, CDR2 SNEGSKA (reference sequence). The trim removed 2 bases at V and 5 bases at J, leaving 7 bases unmatched. The CDR3 has 15 amino acids. DNA for the CDR3: TGCAGTGCTAGAATTAGCGGGAGTGGGCAAAACATTCAGTACTTC. Its translation: CSARISGSGQNIQYF.

The chain joins TRBV7-2 to TRBJ2-3; the D gene could be TRBD1 or TRBD2 (7 bases each). The CDR3 loop spans 17 amino acids. From germline, CDR1 is SGHTA and CDR2 FQGNSA. The ends were cut back, 0 bases at V and 4 bases at J, with 17 bases in the middle. The CDR3 DNA reads TGTGCCAGCAGCTTAGCACCCACAGGGGAGGGGGCAGATACGCAGTATTTT. This gives the protein CASSLAPTGEGADTQYF.

The sample holds many counts of this clonotype. The chain recombines TRBV5-6 with TRBJ2-7; 7 nucleotides line up with TRBD1. This CDR3 has 14 residues. The J segment lost 5 bases and the V segment lost 4 bases, leaving 9 bases of the junction unmatched. Germline loops: CDR1 SGHDT, CDR2 YYEEEE. CDR3 DNA: TGTGCCAGCAGCGGCTCGACAGGGTCCAACGAGCAGTACTTC. Protein sequence: CASSGSTGSNEQYF.